This paragraph covers one T cell receptor beta chain sequence. Its specificity is unknown. Use of 60 Vbeta and 13 Jbeta primers characterized the PCR. Here immunoSEQ multiplex PCR was the method, and the copy in TCRdb shows in-frame clones only, minus some. The sample includes some 100,000 clones, 75% of them seen just once. V was cut by 1 base and J by 5 bases, with 14 bases left in between. The CDR3 contains 15 residues. Germline values: CDR1 LGHNA, CDR2 YNFKEQ. Donors counted as nominally healthy when sampled, yet unrecorded immune exposures were likely. The sample is drawn from a study of cytomegalovirus exposure and HLA in healthy donors. General observations from the study: At a 0.05 false discovery rate, a later analysis found some 18,000 TCR beta sequences to be associated with HLA alleles. Accurate HLA-A and HLA-B prediction from TCR beta sequences was reported for most subjects.

Sequencing was carried out using PBMCs. The clonotype originates from a male donor in good health and CMV-seropositive. J is TRBJ2-5 and V is TRBV4-2; D unresolved. The CDR3 DNA is TGTGCCAGCAGCCAAGGCGAATCTGGGCGCGAGACCCAGTACTTC. Translating it yields CASSQGESGRETQYF.